Shown below are 6 T cell receptor beta chains from a single sample sequenced in a study of T cell changes during pregnancy in multiple sclerosis. Sequencing was performed with immunoSEQ multiplex PCR; in TCRdb, only in-frame clones are kept and a portion is missing. The repertoire holds approximately 90,000 clones, with approximately 89% as singletons. This material consisted of peripheral blood, taken in the first trimester of pregnancy. The receptors shown here come from a female donor with multiple sclerosis, enrolled in a pregnancy study.

The rearrangement uses TRBV2 and TRBJ2-3, with TRBD2 matching 9 bases. Germline V gives CDR1 SNHLY, CDR2 FYNNEI. V shed 6 bases and J 0 bases; nucleotides not matched to a gene: 1. This CDR3 is 14 amino acids long. The DNA of the CDR3 is TGTGCCAGCAGGCTAGCGGGGAGCACAGATACGCAGTATTTT. This sequence encodes CASRLAGSTDTQYF.

The J gene is TRBJ1-1, the V gene TRBV6-6; D is perhaps TRBD1 (6 bases). CDR1 is MNHNY and CDR2 is SVGAGI in the germline V gene (reference sequence). Trimming pared 5 bases from V and 4 bases from J, leaving 11 bases between. The CDR3 has 13 amino acids. This CDR3 reads CASSVQGFTEAFF. The DNA of the CDR3 is TGTGCCAGCAGTGTCCAGGGGTTCACTGAAGCTTTCTTT.

The gene calls are TRBV27 and TRBJ2-7; 8 bases line up with TRBD2. Germline trimming cut 5 bases from V and 2 bases from J; bases unmatched to any gene: 5. Germline V CDR1 and CDR2: MNHEY, SMNVEV (reference sequence). This CDR3 has 14 residues. The CDR3 nucleotides are TGTGCCAGCAGTCCGATAGCGGGACCCTACGAGCAGTACTTC. This codes for CASSPIAGPYEQYF.

The rearrangement joins TRBV19 to TRBJ2-4, with TRBD1 identical over 7 bases. Germline V gene lookup returns CDR1 LNHDA and CDR2 SQIVND (reference sequence). J gave up 5 bases and V 3 bases, and 4 bases lay outside the gene matches. The CDR3 spans 14 residues. The CDR3: CASSMRGGQNIQYF. The DNA of the CDR3 is TGTGCCAGTAGTATGCGAGGGGGCCAAAACATTCAGTACTTC.

The gene calls are TRBV12-5 and TRBJ2-3; TRBD2 aligns across 7 bases. The trim removed 1 base at V and 3 bases at J, leaving 10 bases unmatched. The CDR3 contains 17 residues. Germline CDR1 and CDR2: LGHNT and FRNRAP. CDR3 DNA: TGTGCTAGTGGTTTGGGAATAAGCGGGATTGAGACAGATACGCAGTATTTT. Translated: CASGLGISGIETDTQYF. The full variable domain, with the rest looked up from reference TRBV12-5 and TRBJ2-3, is DARVTQTPRHKVTEMGQEVTMRCQPILGHNTVFWYRQTMMQGLELLAYFRNRAPLDDSGMPKDRFSAEMPDATLATLKIQPSEPRDSAVYFCASGLGISGIETDTQYFGPGTRLTVL.

This clone was seen a handful of times. V and J are TRBV7-2 and TRBJ2-1, with a weak D call TRBD2 (5 bases). Germline values: CDR1 SGHTA, CDR2 FQGNSA. V lost 5 bases and J 10 bases, leaving 12 bases between the germline ends. The CDR3 totals 12 residues. CDR3 sequence reads: CASSTRTSEQFF. CDR3 DNA sequence: TGTGCCAGCAGCACCCGGACTTCCGAGCAGTTCTTC.